Shown below are 29 T cell receptor beta chains from a single sample sequenced in a study of shared clonotypes between healthy human individuals. The repertoire was sequenced with immunoSEQ multiplex PCR; TCRdb's copy has only in-frame clones and lacks some. The sample includes some 980,000 clones, more than 75% of them seen just once. The specimen sequenced was memory CD4+ T cells sorted from blood. Subset in this sample: CD45RA-negative fraction. The receptor source for this set is a man younger than 35 in good health.

On this clone itself: The same CDR3 also results from other DNA sequences found in this sample. The J gene is TRBJ2-7, the V gene TRBV2; a weak D match, TRBD1 (6 bases). This CDR3 has 12 residues. V lost 6 bases and J lost 3, with 9 bases in between. Germline-derived CDR1 and CDR2 are SNHLY and FYNNEI. For the CDR3, the DNA is TGTGCCAGCAGCCAGACAGGCTACGAGCAGTACTTC. Residues: CASSQTGYEQYF.

V gene TRBV28 combines with J gene TRBJ1-6; tentatively, D is TRBD1 (6 bases). The CDR3 spans 14 residues. Trimming left V 6 bases short and J 7 bases short, with 13 bases between. In germline, CDR1 is MDHEN, CDR2 SYDVKM. The CDR3 nucleotides are TGTGCCAGCAGCCAAGGGGGATCGAATTCACCCCTCCACTTT. As protein: CASSQGGSNSPLHF.

DNA for the CDR3: TGTGCCAGCAGCTCCGGACAGGGCGGTGGCTACACCTTC. It specifies CASSSGQGGGYTF. The chain is built from TRBV7-9 and TRBJ1-2; TRBD1 matches at 8 bases. V trimming: 4 bases; J trimming: 7 bases; junction bases outside the gene matches: 5. The CDR3 sequence is 13 residues long. Germline V gives CDR1 SEHNR, CDR2 FQNEAQ (reference sequence).

This clone was detected once. The genes are TRBV15 and TRBJ2-1; D gene ambiguous. This CDR3 is built from 16 residues. CDR1 and CDR2 (germline): LNHNV, YYDKDF (reference sequence). The ends were cut back, 0 bases at V and 0 bases at J, with 9 bases in the middle. In DNA, the CDR3 is TGTGCCACCAGCAGAGAGGCGTCTAGCTCCTACAATGAGCAGTTCTTC. It translates to CATSREASSSYNEQFF.

The chain recombines TRBV10-3 with TRBJ2-7; D gene uncertain. The CDR3 is 13 amino acids. Germline V gene data show CDR1 as ENHRY and CDR2 as SYGVKD. The V gene lost 4 bases and the J gene lost 1 base, with 8 bases spanning the gap. DNA of the CDR3: TGTGCCATCAGTGTGTCGGCATCCTACGAGCAGTACTTC. Its protein product is CAISVSASYEQYF.

The rearrangement links TRBV27 to TRBJ2-2, with 7 bases identical to TRBD1. Germline values: CDR1 MNHEY, CDR2 SMNVEV (reference sequence). Germline trimming cut 1 base from V and 7 bases from J; bases unmatched to any gene: 9. The CDR3 consists of 16 residues. As DNA, the CDR3 is TGTGCCAGCAGTTTATTAACAGGGGCCAAGAACGGGGAGCTGTTTTTT. Translating gives CASSLLTGAKNGELFF.

Only a few counts were recorded for this clone. The chain has TRBV19 and TRBJ2-7; D gene ambiguous. This CDR3 comprises 11 residues. The V end was cut by 7 bases, the J end by 2 bases, with 6 bases between. CDR1 and CDR2 (germline): LNHDA, SQIVND (reference sequence). In DNA form, the CDR3 reads TGTGCCAGTATGGGTCCCTACGAGCAGTACTTC. Protein product: CASMGPYEQYF.

This chain connects TRBV7-9 to TRBJ1-3; TRBD1 is a possible D gene (6 bases). Trimming removed 5 bases from V and 0 bases from J, with 14 bases in between. This CDR3 is 16 amino acids long. The germline V gene encodes CDR1 SEHNR and CDR2 FQNEAQ (reference sequence). The CDR3 DNA follows: TGTGCCAGCAGCCTTGGGGGGGGCCGCTCTGGAAACACCATATATTTT. It translates to CASSLGGGRSGNTIYF.

In its sample, this clone was seen a few times. The CDR3 DNA reads as TGTGCCAGCAGTAGGGGGCTGGCGCGGGAGCAGTACTTC. It is translated as CASSRGLAREQYF. V usage is TRBV25-1 and J usage is TRBJ2-7; 7 nucleotides agree with TRBD1. V shed 5 bases and J 7 bases; nucleotides not matched to a gene: 8. The CDR3 covers 13 residues. CDR1 MGHDK and CDR2 SYGVNS come from the germline V gene.

V and J are TRBV10-3 and TRBJ1-3; D is uncertain. V was trimmed by 6 bases and J by 4 bases, leaving 13 bases between them. This CDR3 contains 14 residues. Germline V lookup: CDR1 ENHRY, CDR2 SYGVKD. The CDR3: CAIRQRAGGNTIYF. The CDR3 DNA reads as TGTGCCATCAGGCAAAGAGCTGGAGGAAACACCATATATTTT.

This chain uses TRBV21-1 with TRBJ2-2; whether TRBD1, the table's D call, matches the DNA was not checked. TRBV21-1 is termed a pseudogene. CDR3 size: 18 residues. The CDR3 protein is CASSLASRTESNTGELFF. As DNA, the CDR3 is TGTGCCAGCAGCCTAGCATCCCGGACAGAGTCGAACACCGGGGAGCTGTTTTTT.

The V call is TRBV4-3, the J call TRBJ2-3; unclear D gene. CDR1 and CDR2 (germline): LGHNA, YSLEER. CDR3 length: 15 amino acids. With 0 bases removed from V and 4 bases from J, the gap between germline ends came to 11 bases. CDR3 sequence reads: CASSQDHLGPDTQYF. DNA for the CDR3: TGCGCCAGCAGCCAAGATCACCTGGGCCCAGATACGCAGTATTTT.

The genes are TRBV6-1 and TRBJ2-1, with D unclear. V was pared by 0 bases and J by 4 bases, with 10 bases between. CDR1 and CDR2 from the germline V gene are MNHNS and SASEGT. The CDR3 loop spans 15 amino acids. The CDR3 reads CASSEAPPKYNEQFF. The CDR3 nucleotides are TGTGCCAGCAGTGAAGCGCCCCCCAAGTACAATGAGCAGTTCTTC.

The V and J genes are TRBV11-2 and TRBJ2-2; maybe TRBD2 (5 bases). Germline V gene data show CDR1 as SGHAT and CDR2 as FQNNGV. CDR3 size: 17 residues. V was pared by 3 bases and J by 6 bases, with 20 bases between. The CDR3 reads CASSFSLSASPPGELFF. Written as DNA, the CDR3 is TGTGCCAGCAGCTTTTCTCTTTCTGCTAGCCCCCCCGGGGAGCTGTTTTTT.

This clone was recorded many times. Other DNA sequences in this sample translate to the same CDR3. The chain carries TRBV5-1 and TRBJ1-1; D gene ambiguous. This CDR3 has 15 residues. V was pared by 0 bases and J by 1 base, with 10 bases between. CDR1 SGHRS and CDR2 YFSETQ come from the germline V gene. The CDR3 DNA sequence: TGCGCCAGCAGCTTGGTTGTTGGCAGGAACACTGAAGCTTTCTTT. Protein: CASSLVVGRNTEAFF. The full variable domain, with the rest looked up from reference TRBV5-1 and TRBJ1-1, is KAGVTQTPRYLIKTRGQQVTLSCSPISGHRSVSWYQQTPGQGLQFLFEYFSETQRNKGNFPGRFSGRQFSNSRSEMNVSTLELGDSALYLCASSLVVGRNTEAFFGQGTRLTVV.

The V call is TRBV7-2, the J call TRBJ2-1; tentatively, D is TRBD1 (5 bases). V lost 0 bases, J lost 0 bases, and 15 bases lay in between. The CDR3 has 18 amino acids. The V gene's germline CDR1 is SGHTA and CDR2 FQGNSA. The CDR3: CASSLARRQKSSYNEQFF. The DNA of the CDR3 is TGTGCCAGCAGCTTAGCGAGGAGACAGAAGAGCTCCTACAATGAGCAGTTCTTC.

As concerns this clone: The germline gene is not matched at one end of the junction; a read error may be the cause. The genes are TRBV7-7 and TRBJ2-1; possible D gene TRBD2, 5 bases. The CDR3 runs 15 residues. Germline CDR1 SSHAT, CDR2 FNYEAQ (reference sequence). The CDR3 loop is CASSPGLSSYNEQFF. CDR3 in DNA: TGTGCTAGCAGCCCAGGACTGAGCTCCTACAATGAGCAGTTCTTC.

On this clone itself: A much larger clone lies one base from this, so it may be a read error. This sequence joins TRBV7-2 and TRBJ2-2; 8 bases match TRBD1. Germline V gene data show CDR1 as SGHTA and CDR2 as FQGNSA. V was clipped by 4 bases and J by 1 base; unmatched bases: 2. The CDR3 is 15 residues long. CDR3 amino acids: CASSSTGVNTGELFF. CDR3 in DNA: TGTGCCAGCAGCTCGACAGGGGTGAACACCGGGGAGCTGTTTTTT. The entire variable domain, with the rest obtained from reference TRBV7-2 and TRBJ2-2, is as follows: GAGVSQSPSNKVTEKGKDVELRCDPISGHTALYWYRQSLGQGLEFLIYFQGNSAPDKSGLPSDRFSAERTGGSVSTLTIQRTQQEDSAVYLCASSSTGVNTGELFFGEGSRLTVL.

This chain uses TRBV18 with TRBJ2-3; D is ambiguous. The V and J ends lost 5 bases and 2 bases respectively, with 5 bases between them. This CDR3 spans 12 amino acids. Per the germline V gene, CDR1 is KGHSH and CDR2 is LQKENI. The CDR3 region has the DNA TGTGCCAGCTCAACGGACACAGATACGCAGTATTTT. It is translated as CASSTDTDTQYF.

V is TRBV5-1 and J is TRBJ1-3, with D uncertain. Per germline, CDR1 SGHRS and CDR2 YFSETQ. Trimming took 0 bases from V and 2 from J, leaving 9 bases between them. The CDR3 totals 15 residues. CDR3 sequence reads: CASSLVGVPGNTIYF. Written as DNA, the CDR3 is TGCGCCAGCAGCTTGGTCGGGGTCCCTGGAAACACCATATATTTT. The full variable domain, with the rest looked up from reference TRBV5-1 and TRBJ1-3, is KAGVTQTPRYLIKTRGQQVTLSCSPISGHRSVSWYQQTPGQGLQFLFEYFSETQRNKGNFPGRFSGRQFSNSRSEMNVSTLELGDSALYLCASSLVGVPGNTIYFGEGSWLTVV.

V gene TRBV2 combines with J gene TRBJ2-1, with 13 bases matching TRBD2. The germline V gene has CDR1 SNHLY and CDR2 FYNNEI. The CDR3 runs to 15 residues. Trimming cost V 6 bases and J 9 bases; bases outside gene matches: 8. In DNA, the CDR3 is TGTGCCAGCAGCGAAACTAGCGGGAGGGCCTCTGAGCAGTTCTTC. Amino acids: CASSETSGRASEQFF. The whole variable domain, filled in from reference TRBV2 and TRBJ2-1, reads EPEVTQTPSHQVTQMGQEVILRCVPISNHLYFYWYRQILGQKVEFLVSFYNNEISEKSEIFDDQFSVERPDGSNFTLKIRSTKLEDSAMYFCASSETSGRASEQFFGPGTRLTVL.

This chain joins TRBV6-5 and TRBJ1-1, with D unresolved. This CDR3 has 15 residues. CDR1 is MNHEY, CDR2 SVGAGI, per germline. Trimming removed 0 bases at V and 0 bases at J, with 8 bases between. The CDR3 region is CASSYSGLLNTEAFF. The CDR3 DNA sequence: TGTGCCAGCAGTTACTCAGGACTTTTGAACACTGAAGCTTTCTTT.

This rearrangement joins TRBV7-9 to TRBJ1-2, with unresolved D. The V end was cut by 5 bases, the J end by 2 bases, with 6 bases between. CDR3 length equals 12 residues. Germline-derived CDR1 and CDR2 are SEHNR and FQNEAQ (reference sequence). The CDR3 is CASSQDNYGYTF. In DNA form, the CDR3 reads TGTGCCAGCAGCCAGGACAACTATGGCTACACCTTC.

This clone came up a few times. V gene TRBV19 combines with J gene TRBJ1-3; 8 nucleotides match TRBD1. The CDR3 is made up of 14 amino acids. V gave up 8 bases and J gave up 2 bases; unmatched junction bases: 5. CDR1 is LNHDA, CDR2 SQIVND, per germline (reference sequence). The CDR3 reads CASDTGGTGNTIYF. The CDR3 region has the DNA TGTGCCAGTGATACAGGGGGTACTGGAAACACCATATATTTT.

There are a few counts of this clone. The chain is built from TRBV7-6 and TRBJ2-2, with D possibly TRBD2 on 6 matching bases. CDR3 length: 14 residues. The germline V gene encodes CDR1 SGHVS and CDR2 FNYEAQ. V was pared by 6 bases and J by 3 bases, with 11 bases between. CDR3 bases: TGTGCCAGCAGGTGGGAGGTATACACCGGGGAGCTGTTTTTT. This gives the protein CASRWEVYTGELFF.

V usage is TRBV6-5 and J usage is TRBJ1-5; D not certain. Trimming left V 6 bases short and J 7 bases short, with 19 bases between. Germline V gives CDR1 MNHEY, CDR2 SVGAGI. This CDR3 comprises 15 residues. The CDR3 spells CASRPGSRFGQPQHF. The CDR3 DNA reads TGTGCCAGCAGACCGGGTTCCCGATTTGGGCAGCCCCAGCATTTT.

J is TRBJ2-1 and V is TRBV2, with TRBD2 as a possible D gene (5 bases). There are 13 residues in the CDR3. Germline V gene lookup returns CDR1 SNHLY and CDR2 FYNNEI. V gave up 8 bases and J gave up 6 bases, with 14 bases separating them. The CDR3 region has the DNA TGTGCCAGCGGGAGTTTGCGGGTCAATGAGCAGTTCTTC. This gives the protein CASGSLRVNEQFF. Full variable domain (outside the CDR3, taken from reference TRBV2 and TRBJ2-1): EPEVTQTPSHQVTQMGQEVILRCVPISNHLYFYWYRQILGQKVEFLVSFYNNEISEKSEIFDDQFSVERPDGSNFTLKIRSTKLEDSAMYFCASGSLRVNEQFFGPGTRLTVL.

This clone has only one observation. J is TRBJ2-3 and V is TRBV5-1; 9 nucleotides agree with TRBD2. Per the germline V gene, CDR1 is SGHRS and CDR2 is YFSETQ. Germline trimming cut 3 bases from V and 2 bases from J; bases unmatched to any gene: 7. This CDR3 is 16 amino acids long. CDR3 sequence (DNA): TGCGCCAGCAGCTCGTCGACGGGACTAGCCACAGATACGCAGTATTTT. Amino acids: CASSSSTGLATDTQYF. Supplemented by reference TRBV5-1 and TRBJ2-3, the full variable domain reads KAGVTQTPRYLIKTRGQQVTLSCSPISGHRSVSWYQQTPGQGLQFLFEYFSETQRNKGNFPGRFSGRQFSNSRSEMNVSTLELGDSALYLCASSSSTGLATDTQYFGPGTRLTVL.

The gene calls are TRBV30 and TRBJ1-2; TRBD1 matches 9 bases. V dropped 2 bases and J dropped 6; count of bases not matched to a gene: 10. The germline V gene encodes CDR1 GTSNPN and CDR2 SVGIG (reference sequence). The CDR3 sequence is 15 residues long. In DNA, the CDR3 is TGTGCCTGGAGTCATAACAGGGGGCAAGGGGATGGCTACACCTTC. Translating it yields CAWSHNRGQGDGYTF.